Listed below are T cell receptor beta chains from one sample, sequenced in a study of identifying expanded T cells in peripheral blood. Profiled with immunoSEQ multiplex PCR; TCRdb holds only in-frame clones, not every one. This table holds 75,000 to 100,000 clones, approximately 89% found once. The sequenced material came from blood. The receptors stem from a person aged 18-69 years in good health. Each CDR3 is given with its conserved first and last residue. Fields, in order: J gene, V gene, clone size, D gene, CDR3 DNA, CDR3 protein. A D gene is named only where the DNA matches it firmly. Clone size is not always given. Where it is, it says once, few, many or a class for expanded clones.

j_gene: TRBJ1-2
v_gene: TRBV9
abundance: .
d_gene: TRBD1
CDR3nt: TGTGCCAGCAGCGTAGCTTCAGGGGGCGAGGGCTACACCTTC
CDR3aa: CASSVASGGEGYTF

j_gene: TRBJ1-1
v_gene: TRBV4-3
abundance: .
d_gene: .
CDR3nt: TGCGCCAGCAGCCAAGATACTCGTTGGGGGGACACTGAAGCTTTCTTT
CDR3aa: CASSQDTRWGDTEAFF

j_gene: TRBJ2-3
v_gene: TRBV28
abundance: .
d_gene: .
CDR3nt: TGTGCCAGCAGTTTCCGTACTACGCAGTATTTT
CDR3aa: CASSFRTTQYF

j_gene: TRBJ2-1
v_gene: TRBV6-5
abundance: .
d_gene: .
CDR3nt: TGTGCCAGCAGCCGGGCGACGTCCTCCTACAATGAGCAGTTCTTC
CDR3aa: CASSRATSSYNEQFF

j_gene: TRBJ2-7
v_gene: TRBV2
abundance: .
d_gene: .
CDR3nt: TGTGCCAGCAGTAACTACGAGCAGTACTTC
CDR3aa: CASSNYEQYF

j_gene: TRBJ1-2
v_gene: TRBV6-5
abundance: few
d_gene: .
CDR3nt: TGTGCCAGCAGTTACCAGGCAGACTATGGCTACACCTTC
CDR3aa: CASSYQADYGYTF

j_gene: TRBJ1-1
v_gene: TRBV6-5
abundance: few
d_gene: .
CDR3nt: TGTGCCAGCCAACAGGGTTTTAAGGTGTACACTGAAGCTTTCTTT
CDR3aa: CASQQGFKVYTEAFF

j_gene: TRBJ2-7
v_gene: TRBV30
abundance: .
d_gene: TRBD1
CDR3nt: TGTGCCTGGAGTCGTCCCGGGACAGGGAATAAGCAGTACTTC
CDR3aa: CAWSRPGTGNKQYF

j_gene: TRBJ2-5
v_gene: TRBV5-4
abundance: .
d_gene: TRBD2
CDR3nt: TGTGCCACGAACCCCGGGACTAGCAGGGAAGAGACCCAGTACTTC
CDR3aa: CATNPGTSREETQYF

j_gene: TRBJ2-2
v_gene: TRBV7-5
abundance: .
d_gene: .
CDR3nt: TGTGCCAGAAGCTCTAGAGACGGGGGGGGCCCCCATGAGTTCACCGGGGAGCTGTTTTTT
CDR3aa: CARSSRDGGGPHEFTGELFF

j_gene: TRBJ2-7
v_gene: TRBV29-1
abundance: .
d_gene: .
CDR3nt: TGCAGCGTTGAAGTACAAGCCCCCTACGAGCAGTACTTC
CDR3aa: CSVEVQAPYEQYF

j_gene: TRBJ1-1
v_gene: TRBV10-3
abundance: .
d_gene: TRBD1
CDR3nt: TGTGCCATCAGCCGGGACAGGGGGCGAGCTTTCTTT
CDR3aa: CAISRDRGRAFF

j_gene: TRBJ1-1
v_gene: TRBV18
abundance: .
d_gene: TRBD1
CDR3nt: TGTGCCAGCTCACTGCGGACAGGTAACACTGAAGCTTTCTTT
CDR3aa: CASSLRTGNTEAFF

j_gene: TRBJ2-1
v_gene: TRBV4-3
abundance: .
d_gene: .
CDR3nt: TGCGCCAGCAGCCAAGGATCCGACGTAAATGAGCAGTTCTTC
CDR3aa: CASSQGSDVNEQFF

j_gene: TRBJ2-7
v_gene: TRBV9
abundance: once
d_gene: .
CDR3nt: TGTGCCAGCAGCGTAGGAGGGAGCGGGTACGAGCAGTACTTC
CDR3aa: CASSVGGSGYEQYF

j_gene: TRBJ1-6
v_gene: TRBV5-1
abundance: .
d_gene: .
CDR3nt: TGCGCCAGCAGCTTGGTGGGCCGTTCACCCCTCCACTTT
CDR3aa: CASSLVGRSPLHF

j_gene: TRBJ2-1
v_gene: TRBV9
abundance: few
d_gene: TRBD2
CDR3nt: TGTGCCAGCAGCGGAGGGACTAGCGGGAGGAATGAGCAGTTCTTC
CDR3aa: CASSGGTSGRNEQFF

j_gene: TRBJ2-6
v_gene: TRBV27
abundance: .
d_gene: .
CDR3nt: TGTGCCAGCAGTTGGGGGTTGGTCGGGGCCAACGTCCTGACTTTC
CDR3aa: CASSWGLVGANVLTF

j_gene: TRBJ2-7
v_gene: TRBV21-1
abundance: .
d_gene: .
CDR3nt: TGTGCCAGCAGCAAAGCTTTCGGCCCCCCCGAAAGGAGGACTAGCCTCTCCTACGAGCAGTACTTC
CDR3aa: CASSKAFGPPERRTSLSYEQYF

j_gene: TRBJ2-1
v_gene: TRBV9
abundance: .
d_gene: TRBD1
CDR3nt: TGTGCCAGCAGCGTCTCCAGGGGGCTGTTTGATGAGCAGTTCTTC
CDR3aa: CASSVSRGLFDEQFF

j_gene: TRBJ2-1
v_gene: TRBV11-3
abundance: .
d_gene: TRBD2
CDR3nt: TGTGCCAGCAGCTTAGACCTAGCGGGATTAAACAATGAGCAGTTCTTC
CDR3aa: CASSLDLAGLNNEQFF

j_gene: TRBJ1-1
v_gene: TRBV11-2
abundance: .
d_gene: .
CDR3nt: TGTGCCAGCAGCTTATCAAACACTGAAGCTTTCTTT
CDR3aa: CASSLSNTEAFF

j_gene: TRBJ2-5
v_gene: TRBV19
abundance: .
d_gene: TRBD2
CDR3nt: TGTGCCAGTAGTAAGGGCGGGAGGGCCGGAGAGACCCAGTACTTC
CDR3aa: CASSKGGRAGETQYF